The 2 T cell receptor beta chains reported below all come from one sample, sequenced in a study of cytomegalovirus exposure and HLA in healthy donors. PCR involved 60 Vbeta and 13 Jbeta primers. Measured with immunoSEQ multiplex PCR; TCRdb has only the in-frame clones, and not every one. The data hold approximately 170,000 clones, with 81% observed a single time. Sequences were obtained from PBMCs. The receptors stem from a man aged 45-60 years in good health and CMV-seropositive.

V usage is TRBV28 and J usage is TRBJ2-5, with D possibly being TRBD1 (6 bases). Germline V gives CDR1 MDHEN, CDR2 SYDVKM. V was clipped by 2 bases and J by 2 bases, with 12 bases between them. The CDR3 is 15 residues long. CDR3 DNA: TGTGCCAGCAGTTTACCACAAGGACAGCAAGAGACCCAGTACTTC. Protein sequence: CASSLPQGQQETQYF.

V usage is TRBV7-6 and J usage is TRBJ2-7; possibly TRBD2 for D (5 bases). The CDR3 loop spans 13 amino acids. V lost 1 base and J lost 3, with 7 bases in between. CDR1 is SGHVS, CDR2 FNYEAQ, per germline. In DNA form, the CDR3 reads TGTGCCAGCAGCTTAGAAGGAGGCTACGAGCAGTACTTC. This gives the protein CASSLEGGYEQYF. The full variable domain, its missing parts supplied by reference TRBV7-6 and TRBJ2-7, is GAGVSQSPRYKVTKRGQDVALRCDPISGHVSLYWYRQALGQGPEFLTYFNYEAQQDKSGLPNDRFSAERPEGSISTLTIQRTEQRDSAMYRCASSLEGGYEQYFGPGTRLTVT.